This T cell receptor (beta chain) emerged from a study of blood T cell repertoires in COVID-19. Assay used: immunoSEQ multiplex PCR; TCRdb lists only in-frame clones, some missing. Counted here are about 310,000 clones, about nine tenths occurring once; the ten biggest clones make up 1%. V was shortened by 5 bases and J by 6 bases, with 13 bases between the two germline ends. The CDR3 extends over 13 amino acids. The V gene's germline CDR1 is MDHEN and CDR2 SYDVKM. V is TRBV28 and J is TRBJ1-1, with D maybe TRBD1 (6 bases). The sequenced sample was peripheral blood. The source is a man aged 50-59 years with active or convalescent COVID-19. The CDR3 sequence: CASSTQGSPEAFF. The CDR3 bases are TGTGCCAGCAGTACACAGGGCTCACCTGAAGCTTTCTTT. The full variable domain, rest sourced from reference TRBV28 and TRBJ1-1, is DVKVTQSSRYLVKRTGEKVFLECVQDMDHENMFWYRQDPGLGLRLIYFSYDVKMKEKGDIPEGYSVSREKKERFSLILESASTNQTSMYLCASSTQGSPEAFFGQGTRLTVV.